The 6 T cell receptor beta chains reported below all come from one sample, sequenced in a study of CD8+ T cells in alopecia areata. RNA was extracted and reverse transcribed into cDNA as the sequencing template. The method was immunoSEQ multiplex PCR; TCRdb's version includes in-frame clones alone and lacks a portion of them. The sample yields 75,000 to 100,000 clones, about 70% seen once. Treatment given: oral pan-JAK inhibitor, 5-10 mg twice daily. The starting material was CD8+ T cells sorted from blood, obtained around week 44, from a patient treated with tofacitinib. The origin of the receptors is a human donor with alopecia areata.

The gene calls are TRBV7-6 and TRBJ2-6; D remains unclear. V lost 2 bases, J lost 2 bases, and 7 bases lay in between. The CDR3 contains 15 residues. Germline lookup yields CDR1 SGHVS and CDR2 FNYEAQ. The CDR3 DNA follows: TGTGCCAGCAGCTTATCGGGTGCTGGGGCCAACGTCCTGACTTTC. This codes for CASSLSGAGANVLTF.

The rearrangement joins TRBV27 to TRBJ2-7, with D perhaps matching TRBD2 (5 bases). The V end lost 5 bases, the J end lost 2 bases, and 13 bases lay between the germline ends. Germline V CDR1 and CDR2: MNHEY, SMNVEV (reference sequence). CDR3 length: 14 amino acids. Written as DNA, the CDR3 is TGTGCCAGCAGTGGCGGGTTAGGAGCCTACGAGCAGTACTTC. It is translated as CASSGGLGAYEQYF.

The chain employs TRBV7-8 and TRBJ1-5; D possibly corresponds to TRBD1 (5 bases). The ends were cut back, 5 bases at V and 0 bases at J, with 11 bases in the middle. The CDR3 contains 15 residues. Germline V CDR1 and CDR2: SGHVS, FQNEAQ. In DNA, the CDR3 is TGTGCCAGCAGCCGGGACCGCAATAGCAATCAGCCCCAGCATTTT. Translating gives CASSRDRNSNQPQHF.

The gene calls are TRBV7-9 and TRBJ1-5; D is undetermined. The CDR3 has 14 amino acids. Germline-derived CDR1 and CDR2 are SEHNR and FQNEAQ (reference sequence). V was cut by 0 bases and J by 6 bases, with 9 bases left in between. The DNA of the CDR3 is TGTGCCAGCAGCTTAGCCGGAAAGGGTCAGCCCCAGCATTTT. The encoded protein is CASSLAGKGQPQHF. Full variable domain (remainder filled in from reference TRBV7-9 and TRBJ1-5): DTGVSQNPRHKITKRGQNVTFRCDPISEHNRLYWYRQTLGQGPEFLTYFQNEAQLEKSRLLSDRFSAERPKGSFSTLEIQRTEQGDSAMYLCASSLAGKGQPQHFGDGTRLSIL.

J is TRBJ1-1 and V is TRBV9, with unresolved D. This CDR3 comprises 12 residues. Germline V gives CDR1 SGDLS, CDR2 YYNGEE. V was cut by 4 bases and J by 7 bases, with 11 bases left in between. The CDR3 bases are TGTGCCAGCAGCCCAAACGTGGGTGAAGCTTTCTTT. This translates into CASSPNVGEAFF.

In DNA, the CDR3 is TGCGCCAGCAGCTTCCCTGGCGGGGGGGCCGCCGTTCGGGAGACCCAGTACTTC. Its translation is CASSFPGGGAAVRETQYF. The V gene is TRBV5-1, the J gene TRBJ2-5; 9 bases map to TRBD2. Per the germline V gene, CDR1 is SGHRS and CDR2 is YFSETQ. Trimming cost V 2 bases and J 5 bases; bases outside gene matches: 16. This CDR3 has 18 residues.